Below are 13 T cell receptor beta chains sequenced from a single sample in a study of cytomegalovirus exposure and HLA in healthy donors. Primers for the PCR totalled 60 Vbeta and 13 Jbeta. Generated by immunoSEQ multiplex PCR, the TCRdb table keeps only in-frame clones and is missing some. This table has approximately 190,000 clones, roughly 80% appearing once. Sequenced material: PBMCs. The source of these receptors is a man aged 50 to 59 in good health and CMV-seronegative.

The V gene is TRBV21-1, the J gene TRBJ2-7; TRBD1, as called in the table, went unchecked against the DNA. TRBV21-1 is classified as a pseudogene. The CDR3 spans 17 residues. In DNA form, the CDR3 reads TGTGCCAGCATGTCGGAAATGGTGGGACAGGAGAACTACGAGCAGTACTTC. It is translated as CASMSEMVGQENYEQYF.

The rearrangement uses TRBV6-1 and TRBJ2-3, with D possibly matching TRBD1 (6 bases). The CDR3 runs to 15 residues. Trimming took off 5 bases at V and 6 bases at J, with 18 bases between the two ends. Germline loops: CDR1 MNHNS, CDR2 SASEGT. As DNA, the CDR3 is TGTGCCAGCAGTTCTTCAAACAGGGTGACCGATACGCAGTATTTT. Translating it yields CASSSSNRVTDTQYF.

This chain joins TRBV5-8 and TRBJ2-3; 10 bases are a match to TRBD2. The V gene's germline CDR1 is SGHTS and CDR2 YDEGEE. The CDR3 is made up of 16 amino acids. The trim removed 0 bases at V and 5 bases at J, leaving 6 bases unmatched. The CDR3 loop reads CASSLGDSGGLDTQYF. In DNA, the CDR3 is TGTGCCAGCAGCTTGGGTGATAGCGGGGGGCTAGATACGCAGTATTTT.

V is TRBV4-1 and J is TRBJ2-7; TRBD1 matches at 9 bases. CDR1 is MGHRA and CDR2 is YSYEKL in the germline V gene. The junction had 10 bases not matched to a gene; V was cut back by 4 bases and J by 0 bases. The CDR3 is 17 amino acids. The CDR3 DNA is TGCGCCAGCAGCCTTTCAGCTGGGACAGGGAGCTCCTACGAGCAGTACTTC. Translated, it gives CASSLSAGTGSSYEQYF.

The CDR3 bases are TGCGCCAGCAGCTTGGATGGGCAGAGCAATCAGCCCCAGCATTTT. Amino acids: CASSLDGQSNQPQHF. V is TRBV5-1 and J is TRBJ1-5; no firm D call. The V gene lost 0 bases and the J gene lost 1 base, with 8 bases spanning the gap. Germline assignment: CDR1 SGHRS and CDR2 YFSETQ. The CDR3 sequence is 15 residues long.

This clone was observed a few times. The chain links TRBV15 to TRBJ2-5; the D gene is possibly TRBD2 (5 bases). The V end lost 5 bases, the J end lost 5 bases, and 6 bases lay between the germline ends. The germline V gene has CDR1 LNHNV and CDR2 YYDKDF (reference sequence). This CDR3 spans 11 amino acids. In DNA, the CDR3 is TGTGCCACCAGCTCGGGGGAGACCCAGTACTTC. It encodes CATSSGETQYF. Full variable domain (missing parts from reference TRBV15 and TRBJ2-5): DAMVIQNPRYQVTQFGKPVTLSCSQTLNHNVMYWYQQKSSQAPKLLFHYYDKDFNNEADTPDNFQSRRPNTSFCFLDIRSPGLGDTAMYLCATSSGETQYFGPGTRLLVL.

This rearrangement joins TRBV19 to TRBJ1-6; D unresolved. Germline lookup yields CDR1 LNHDA and CDR2 SQIVND (reference sequence). V lost 3 bases, J lost 9 bases, and 12 bases lay in between. This CDR3 has 14 residues. This CDR3 reads CASSISEPPSPLHF. As DNA, the CDR3 is TGTGCCAGTAGTATTTCAGAACCCCCTTCACCCCTCCACTTT.

The chain is built from TRBV28 and TRBJ1-2, with 8 bases fitting TRBD1. The CDR3 consists of 14 residues. J was trimmed by 5 bases and V by 6 bases; bases with no gene match: 8. The germline CDR1 and CDR2 sequences are MDHEN and SYDVKM. The CDR3 spells CASREQGGLYGYTF. The CDR3 DNA follows: TGTGCCAGCAGAGAACAGGGGGGGCTATATGGCTACACCTTC.

The rearrangement joins TRBV6-5 to TRBJ1-1; the D is unclear. Germline CDR1 is MNHEY and CDR2 is SVGAGI. Trimming cost V 6 bases and J 5 bases, with 19 bases left between them. The CDR3 loop spans 15 amino acids. CDR3 protein: CASSPAGTRETEAFF. Here the CDR3 DNA reads TGTGCCAGCAGCCCCGCGGGAACCCGGGAGACTGAAGCTTTCTTT.

The rearrangement uses TRBV7-9 and TRBJ2-1; D perhaps matches TRBD2 (6 bases). Trimming took 2 bases from V and 7 from J, leaving 9 bases between them. The length of the CDR3 is 13 residues. Germline CDR1 SEHNR, CDR2 FQNEAQ (reference sequence). CDR3 sequence reads: CASSLIGGNEQFF. CDR3 DNA sequence: TGTGCCAGCAGCTTAATAGGAGGGAATGAGCAGTTCTTC.

This rearrangement joins TRBV7-2 to TRBJ2-5; the match to TRBD2 covers 7 bases. CDR1 and CDR2 from the germline V gene are SGHTA and FQGNSA. This CDR3 is 13 amino acids long. J lost 5 bases, V lost 5 bases, and 5 bases had no gene match. DNA of the CDR3: TGTGCCAGCAGCGTTGGGAGGGGTGAGACCCAGTACTTC. Amino acids: CASSVGRGETQYF. Based on the CDR3 plus reference TRBV7-2 and TRBJ2-5, the full variable domain is GAGVSQSPSNKVTEKGKDVELRCDPISGHTALYWYRQSLGQGLEFLIYFQGNSAPDKSGLPSDRFSAERTGGSVSTLTIQRTQQEDSAVYLCASSVGRGETQYFGPGTRLLVL.

V usage is TRBV4-3 and J usage is TRBJ2-1; tentative D call: TRBD2 (6 bases). The CDR3 length is 13 residues. CDR1 is LGHNA, CDR2 YSLEER, per germline. V lost 4 bases and J 3 bases, leaving 7 bases between the germline ends. The CDR3 region has the DNA TGCGCCAGCAGCCCGGGACTCTACAATGAGCAGTTCTTC. Translated, it gives CASSPGLYNEQFF.

The CDR3 sequence: CASSEGDSNYGYTF. Written as DNA, the CDR3 is TGTGCCAGCTCCGAAGGGGACAGTAACTATGGCTACACCTTC. The V call is TRBV18, the J call TRBJ1-2; 7 bases fit TRBD1. The CDR3 loop spans 14 amino acids. With 6 bases clipped from V and 1 base from J, the junction kept 5 bases outside the gene matches. Germline V CDR1 and CDR2: KGHSH, LQKENI.